This TCR beta chain is from a study of blood T cell repertoires in COVID-19. The CDR3 consists of 14 residues. V was shortened by 4 bases and J by 1 base, with 11 bases between the two germline ends. Germline V gene lookup returns CDR1 SGHNT and CDR2 YYREEE (reference sequence). The repertoire was sequenced with immunoSEQ multiplex PCR; TCRdb's copy has only in-frame clones and lacks some. The sample holds tens of thousands of clones, 90% seen once. This clone has just a few counts. The receptor was derived from a woman aged 80 or older with active or convalescent COVID-19. This chain uses TRBV5-4 with TRBJ1-1; possibly TRBD1 for D (5 bases). Material for sequencing was peripheral blood. In nucleotides, the CDR3 is TGTGCCAGCAGCGCGACAGTTTCGAACACTGAAGCTTTCTTT. Protein product: CASSATVSNTEAFF.